These 28 T cell receptor beta chains originate from one sample sequenced in a study of CDR3 diversity in severe acne. TCRdb passed the PCR reads through MiXCR, listing each CDR3 protein once. The sample holds about 98,000 distinct CDR3 sequences, roughly half seen once. The sample consisted of blood. Every receptor here comes from a male donor with acne.

The gene calls are TRBV20-1 and TRBJ2-5; TRBD1 is a possible D gene (5 bases). The germline V and J ends were trimmed by 5 bases and 0 bases, with 16 bases remaining between them. This CDR3 is 15 amino acids long. Germline CDR1 and CDR2: DFQATT and SNEGSKA (reference sequence). The CDR3 here is CSAPEGDPDQETQYF. CDR3 sequence (DNA): TGCAGTGCTCCAGAAGGGGATCCAGACCAAGAGACCCAGTACTTC.

In its sample, this clonotype was seen many times. The chain uses TRBV12-3 or TRBV12-4 and TRBJ1-1; D unclear. This CDR3 spans 15 amino acids. Trimming took off 3 bases at V and 4 bases at J, with 15 bases between the two ends. CDR3 sequence reads: CASSLVAGSFTEAFF. As DNA, the CDR3 is TGTGCCAGCAGTTTGGTCGCCGGGTCGTTCACTGAAGCTTTCTTT.

The J gene is TRBJ1-5, the V gene TRBV4-1, with D uncertain. The CDR3 spans 14 residues. V was trimmed by 0 bases and J by 1 base, leaving 4 bases between them. Germline CDR1 MGHRA, CDR2 YSYEKL. The CDR3 nucleotides are TGCGCCAGCAGCCAAGAAGGCAGCAATCAGCCCCAGCATTTT. Its translation is CASSQEGSNQPQHF.

V gene TRBV20-1 combines with J gene TRBJ2-5; TRBD2 matches 11 bases. CDR3 size: 16 residues. V was clipped by 3 bases and J by 3 bases; unmatched bases: 9. Germline CDR1 and CDR2: DFQATT and SNEGSKA (reference sequence). CDR3 residues: CSARTAGTSGEETQYF. The CDR3, as DNA: TGCAGTGCTAGGACCGCCGGGACTAGCGGAGAAGAGACCCAGTACTTC.

The genes are TRBV9 and TRBJ1-1; D unclear. CDR3 length: 15 amino acids. The germline V gene encodes CDR1 SGDLS and CDR2 YYNGEE. The V and J ends lost 0 bases and 3 bases respectively, with 12 bases between them. The CDR3 reads CASSVVEGLYTEAFF. The CDR3 DNA is TGTGCCAGCAGCGTAGTTGAAGGGCTGTACACTGAAGCTTTCTTT.

This chain joins TRBV25-1 and TRBJ1-1; TRBD1 matches at 9 bases. Germline-derived CDR1 and CDR2 are MGHDK and SYGVNS. The CDR3 covers 18 residues. Losses at the gene ends were 6 bases for V and 2 bases for J; bases not matched to a gene: 16. CDR3 residues: CASSLVSGQGRGNTEAFF. CDR3 in DNA: TGTGCCAGCAGCTTAGTGTCGGGACAGGGTAGAGGAAACACTGAAGCTTTCTTT.

This clonotype was seen a handful of times. J is TRBJ2-1 and V is TRBV10-3; 7 bases map to TRBD2. This CDR3 comprises 18 residues. CDR1 and CDR2 (germline): ENHRY, SYGVKD. Losses at the gene ends were 0 bases for V and 3 bases for J; bases not matched to a gene: 11. The CDR3 spells CAISESTRGGSRYNEQFF. The CDR3 DNA reads as TGTGCCATCAGTGAGTCGACTCGTGGCGGGAGCCGCTACAATGAGCAGTTCTTC.

This clonotype was counted between two and nine times. The junction differs from germline at one of its ends, possibly a read error. The V gene is TRBV7-7, the J gene TRBJ2-7, with D tentatively TRBD2 (5 bases). The CDR3 spans 14 residues. Germline assignment: CDR1 SSHAT and CDR2 FNYEAQ (reference sequence). The CDR3 is CASSLASSSSEQYF. The CDR3 DNA reads TGTGCTAGCAGCTTAGCATCTAGCTCGAGCGAGCAGTACTTC.

This clonotype was detected only once. The chain recombines TRBV7-9 with TRBJ2-7; 7 nucleotides line up with TRBD1. The V and J ends lost 4 bases and 3 bases, in that order; junction bases with no gene match: 12. The CDR3 is made up of 16 amino acids. The germline CDR1 and CDR2 sequences are SEHNR and FQNEAQ (reference sequence). The CDR3 region is CASSSTVRGHNYEQYF. The CDR3 nucleotides are TGTGCCAGCAGCTCCACCGTAAGGGGGCACAACTACGAGCAGTACTTC.

This rearrangement joins TRBV15 to TRBJ2-3; D not resolved. Between the trimmed V and J ends, which lost 1 base and 3 bases, there was a span of 5 bases. Germline V CDR1 and CDR2: LNHNV, YYDKDF (reference sequence). The CDR3 length is 13 residues. The CDR3 spells CATSRARTDTQYF. CDR3 sequence (DNA): TGTGCCACCAGCAGAGCCCGTACAGATACGCAGTATTTT.

About this clonotype itself: The junction departs from germline at one end; a sequencing error may be responsible. The V and J genes are TRBV7-9 and TRBJ2-7, with 10 bases aligning to TRBD1. Per the germline V gene, CDR1 is SEHNR and CDR2 is FQNEAQ (reference sequence). The CDR3 loop spans 15 amino acids. The chain's CDR3 is CASSLPGQGFHERYF. CDR3 bases: TGTGCCAGCAGCCTGCCGGGACAGGGGTTCCACGAGCGGTACTTC.

Concerning this clonotype itself: It is unclear where the CDR3 begins or ends on the DNA, so no DNA is shown, and the CDR3 is as TCRdb lists it. V usage is TRBV20-1 and J usage is TRBJ2-7; whether TRBD2, the table's D call, matches the DNA was not checked. The CDR3 extends over 16 residues, inclusive of both ends. Germline V gene lookup returns CDR1 DFQATT and CDR2 SNEGSKA (reference sequence). This CDR3 reads CCASSPSAASTYGQYF.

The chain recombines TRBV28 with TRBJ2-7, with no clear D. The CDR3 consists of 17 residues. The V gene's germline CDR1 is MDHEN and CDR2 SYDVKM. CDR3 region: CALDRQSGDGSSAQRYF. CDR3 DNA: TGTGCGCTGGATCGTCAGAGTGGAGACGGATCCAGCGCACAGAGGTACTTC.

This clonotype was observed many times. The chain employs TRBV28 and TRBJ2-5; D ambiguous. Per germline, CDR1 MDHEN and CDR2 SYDVKM. The CDR3 spans 13 residues. The V end lost 4 bases, the J end lost 0 bases, and 6 bases lay between the germline ends. The chain's CDR3 is CASSYPYQETQYF. The CDR3 DNA is TGTGCCAGCAGTTACCCGTACCAAGAGACCCAGTACTTC.

In nucleotides, the CDR3 is TGTGCCAGTAGCGGGAGTTCTTGGAACGAGCAGTACTTC. It is translated as CASSGSSWNEQYF. The chain employs TRBV13 and TRBJ2-5, with TRBD2 identical over 9 bases. The assigned J gene may be wrong: the sequence end matches TRBJ2-7 better. Germline CDR1 and CDR2: PRHDT and FYEKMQ (reference sequence). This CDR3 has 13 amino acids.

This clonotype was seen a few times. V usage is TRBV5-1 and J usage is TRBJ1-1; a weak D match, TRBD1 (5 bases). The CDR3 is made up of 15 amino acids. The germline V gene has CDR1 SGHRS and CDR2 YFSETQ. The germline V and J ends were trimmed by 4 bases and 6 bases, with 19 bases remaining between them. The CDR3 DNA is TGCGCCAGCAGCCGGGCGGCAGGGAATTTACCTGAAGCTTTCTTT. This encodes CASSRAAGNLPEAFF.

This clonotype was seen at least ten times. J is TRBJ2-5 and V is TRBV7-9; maybe TRBD1 (6 bases). Trimming left V 5 bases short and J 1 base short, with 17 bases between. Per the germline V gene, CDR1 is SEHNR and CDR2 is FQNEAQ (reference sequence). The CDR3 is 16 residues long. CDR3 DNA: TGTGCCAGCAGCCCTGTGGACAGTAACATCCAAGAGACCCAGTACTTC. It encodes CASSPVDSNIQETQYF.

The chain employs TRBV15 and TRBJ2-7, with TRBD2 matching over 8 bases. CDR1 is LNHNV, CDR2 YYDKDF, per germline (reference sequence). The V and J ends lost 3 bases and 3 bases, in that order; junction bases with no gene match: 4. This CDR3 is 14 amino acids long. The CDR3 bases are TGTGCCACCAGCAGCCGGGGGGGCATCTACGAGCAGTACTTC. Its translation: CATSSRGGIYEQYF.

This clonotype was counted a few times. The chain employs TRBV6-5 and TRBJ1-3; unclear D gene. The CDR3 consists of 17 residues. Trimming cost V 2 bases and J 8 bases, with 22 bases left between them. The germline gives CDR1 MNHEY, CDR2 SVGAGI. The CDR3 loop reads CASSYLKTDTTTDTIYF. CDR3 nucleotides: TGTGCCAGCAGTTACCTAAAAACCGACACGACCACAGACACCATATATTTT.

V gene TRBV6-5 combines with J gene TRBJ1-5; tentatively, D is TRBD1 (6 bases). The V end was cut by 0 bases, the J end by 3 bases, with 9 bases between. CDR3 length: 15 residues. Germline CDR1 MNHEY, CDR2 SVGAGI. Here the CDR3 DNA reads TGTGCCAGCAGTTACTCGACAGGAGACAATCAGCCCCAGCATTTT. It translates to CASSYSTGDNQPQHF.

This clonotype showed up many times. The germline gene is not matched at one end of the junction; a read error may be the cause. The chain links TRBV19 to TRBJ2-3; D might be TRBD1 (6 bases). Germline V gene data show CDR1 as LNHDA and CDR2 as SQIVND (reference sequence). The length of the CDR3 is 14 residues. CDR3 in amino acids: CASQQGISTDAQYF. The CDR3 DNA reads TGTGCCAGCCAACAGGGAATTTCCACAGATGCGCAGTATTTT.

This clonotype counts as medium-sized. The chain links TRBV20-1 to TRBJ2-2; 10 nucleotides align to TRBD2. Germline-derived CDR1 and CDR2 are DFQATT and SNEGSKA (reference sequence). J was trimmed by 0 bases and V by 3 bases; bases with no gene match: 4. The CDR3 runs 16 residues. The CDR3 spells CSARGTSGANTGELFF. The CDR3 bases are TGCAGTGCTAGGGGTACTAGCGGGGCGAACACCGGGGAGCTGTTTTTT.

The chain combines TRBV6-5 with TRBJ2-1, with 8 bases fitting TRBD2. Losses at the gene ends were 6 bases for V and 4 bases for J; bases not matched to a gene: 11. Germline V CDR1 and CDR2: MNHEY, SVGAGI. The CDR3 is 16 residues long. CDR3 sequence reads: CASSDGGGDRYNEQFF. DNA for the CDR3: TGTGCCAGCAGCGACGGGGGGGGGGACCGATACAATGAGCAGTTCTTC.

The chain recombines TRBV7-3 with TRBJ2-3; 10 bases line up with TRBD1. Per the germline V gene, CDR1 is SGHTA and CDR2 is FQGTGA. The CDR3 totals 15 residues. The V and J ends lost 5 bases and 5 bases, in that order; junction bases with no gene match: 7. This CDR3 is CASSISGTGEDTQYF. The CDR3 DNA reads as TGTGCCAGCAGCATTTCCGGGACAGGGGAAGATACGCAGTATTTT.

This clonotype came up many times. This sequence joins TRBV4-2 and TRBJ2-3, with 8 nucleotides matching TRBD2. The length of the CDR3 is 17 residues. The germline V gene encodes CDR1 LGHNA and CDR2 YNFKEQ. The ends lost 1 base at V and 1 base at J; junction bases unmatched: 7. CDR3 residues: CASSQAGWREGTDTQYF. The CDR3 DNA follows: TGTGCCAGCAGCCAAGCGGGATGGCGGGAGGGCACAGATACGCAGTATTTT.

The chain employs TRBV25-1 and TRBJ2-6; D gene uncertain. The CDR3 spans 14 residues. Trimming left V 8 bases short and J 0 bases short, with 8 bases between. Germline assignment: CDR1 MGHDK and CDR2 SYGVNS. CDR3 in DNA: TGTGCCAGCCAGAGCCCCTCTGGGGCCAACGTCCTGACTTTC. It specifies CASQSPSGANVLTF.

To note about this clonotype: The CDR3 does not end in the conserved phenylalanine or tryptophan, so this is likely a read error. V usage is TRBV12-3 or TRBV12-4 and J usage is TRBJ1-1, with 9 bases fitting TRBD1. V was pared by 8 bases and J by 5 bases, with 9 bases of the junction left unmatched. This CDR3 contains 14 residues. Here the CDR3 DNA reads TGTGCCAGCGGACCCACGACAGGGGGTACTGAAGCTTTCTCT. Its protein is CASGPTTGGTEAFS.

The chain joins TRBV3-1 to TRBJ1-1; tentatively, D is TRBD1 (6 bases). Germline CDR1 LGHDT, CDR2 YNNKEL (reference sequence). Deletions cut 0 bases from V and 6 bases from J, with 8 bases between. The CDR3 length is 13 residues. This chain's CDR3 is CASSQDRGAEAFF. The CDR3 DNA is TGTGCCAGCAGCCAAGATAGGGGGGCTGAAGCTTTCTTT.